The 7 T cell receptor beta chains presented below share a single source sample, sequenced in a study of Ad26.COV2.S vaccination and SARS-CoV-2 variants. Sequenced by immunoSEQ multiplex PCR; TCRdb stores in-frame clones only, minus some. This table holds fewer than 500,000 clones, roughly 87% found once. Noted treatment: some 20 received Ad26.COV2.S at low or high dose, single or two shots; about five received placebo; per-sample allocation not given. On day 63 after the first injection, vaccine and placebo recipients gave samples. The specimen comprised peripheral blood, sampled in a trial of Ad26.COV2.S vaccine versus placebo. The receptors stem from a person between 18 and 60 years old who received the Ad26.COV2.S COVID-19 vaccine or a placebo.

V and J are TRBV18 and TRBJ1-5; 7 nucleotides agree with TRBD1. The CDR3 consists of 14 residues. With V trimmed by 3 bases and J by 5 bases, 4 bases remained unmatched. Germline lookup yields CDR1 KGHSH and CDR2 LQKENI. In nucleotides, the CDR3 is TGTGCCAGCTCACCCGACAGGGTTTATCAGCCCCAGCATTTT. Translating it yields CASSPDRVYQPQHF.

V usage is TRBV2 and J usage is TRBJ1-5, with D unresolved. The CDR3 is 15 residues long. The V and J ends lost 5 bases and 1 base respectively, with 12 bases between them. Per the germline V gene, CDR1 is SNHLY and CDR2 is FYNNEI. The CDR3 loop reads CASSNTVMSNQPQHF. In DNA form, the CDR3 reads TGTGCCAGCAGTAACACAGTTATGAGCAATCAGCCCCAGCATTTT.

The chain couples TRBV5-4 to TRBJ2-5, with D hard to call. The CDR3 extends over 15 amino acids. Trimming stripped 4 bases from V and 2 bases from J, with 15 bases between. The germline CDR1 and CDR2 sequences are SGHNT and YYREEE (reference sequence). The CDR3 spells CASSREPDRQETQYF. In DNA form, the CDR3 reads TGTGCCAGCAGCCGAGAACCTGACCGACAAGAGACCCAGTACTTC.

The chain has TRBV28 and TRBJ2-1; 9 positions match TRBD2. Trimming removed 1 base from V and 8 bases from J; junction bases left unmatched: 6. The CDR3 loop spans 15 amino acids. CDR1 and CDR2 (germline): MDHEN, SYDVKM. This CDR3 reads CASSLSTSGLDEQFF. The CDR3 DNA reads TGTGCCAGCAGTTTATCGACTAGCGGTCTGGATGAGCAGTTCTTC.

This CDR3 is CASSDKAANQPQHF. Written as DNA, the CDR3 is TGTGCCAGCAGTGATAAGGCAGCAAATCAGCCCCAGCATTTT. The chain has TRBV2 and TRBJ1-5; D call uncertain. The CDR3 has 14 residues. CDR1 is SNHLY, CDR2 FYNNEI, per germline. The ends were cut back, 3 bases at V and 4 bases at J, with 10 bases in the middle.

The J gene is TRBJ1-3, the V gene TRBV6-5; D is ambiguous. Trimming shortened V by 0 bases and J by 0 bases, and 9 bases separated the two germline ends. The CDR3 has 16 residues. The germline gives CDR1 MNHEY, CDR2 SVGAGI. The CDR3 coding sequence is TGTGCCAGCAGTTACTCCCCAGGTGTCTCTGGAAACACCATATATTTT. Its translation is CASSYSPGVSGNTIYF.

The chain has TRBV18 and TRBJ2-7; D is possibly TRBD1 (5 bases). V shed 5 bases and J shed 2 bases, with 16 bases lying between them. This CDR3 region has 15 residues. Germline V gene lookup returns CDR1 KGHSH and CDR2 LQKENI. The CDR3 region is CASSLRGVPPYEQYF. The CDR3 DNA reads TGTGCCAGCTCATTAAGGGGTGTTCCTCCCTACGAGCAGTACTTC. Looking up the rest from reference TRBV18 and TRBJ2-7 gives the full variable domain: NAGVMQNPRHLVRRRGQEARLRCSPMKGHSHVYWYRQLPEEGLKFMVYLQKENIIDESGMPKERFSAEFPKEGPSILRIQQVVRGDSAAYFCASSLRGVPPYEQYFGPGTRLTVT.